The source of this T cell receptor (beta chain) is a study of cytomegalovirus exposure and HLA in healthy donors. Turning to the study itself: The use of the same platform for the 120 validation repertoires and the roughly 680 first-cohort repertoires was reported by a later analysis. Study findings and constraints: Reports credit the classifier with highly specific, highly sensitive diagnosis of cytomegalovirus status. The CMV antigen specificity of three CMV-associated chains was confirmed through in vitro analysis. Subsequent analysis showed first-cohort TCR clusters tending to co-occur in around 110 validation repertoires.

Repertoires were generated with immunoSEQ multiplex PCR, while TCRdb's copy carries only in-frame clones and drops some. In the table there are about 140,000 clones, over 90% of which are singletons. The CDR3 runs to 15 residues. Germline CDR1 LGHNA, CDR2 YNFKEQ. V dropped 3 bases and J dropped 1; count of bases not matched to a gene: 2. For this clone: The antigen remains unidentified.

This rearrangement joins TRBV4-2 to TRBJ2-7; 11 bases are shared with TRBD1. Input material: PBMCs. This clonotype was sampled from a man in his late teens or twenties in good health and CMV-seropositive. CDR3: CASSQGTGGSYEQYF. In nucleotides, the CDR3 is TGTGCCAGCAGCCAGGGGACAGGGGGATCCTACGAGCAGTACTTC.